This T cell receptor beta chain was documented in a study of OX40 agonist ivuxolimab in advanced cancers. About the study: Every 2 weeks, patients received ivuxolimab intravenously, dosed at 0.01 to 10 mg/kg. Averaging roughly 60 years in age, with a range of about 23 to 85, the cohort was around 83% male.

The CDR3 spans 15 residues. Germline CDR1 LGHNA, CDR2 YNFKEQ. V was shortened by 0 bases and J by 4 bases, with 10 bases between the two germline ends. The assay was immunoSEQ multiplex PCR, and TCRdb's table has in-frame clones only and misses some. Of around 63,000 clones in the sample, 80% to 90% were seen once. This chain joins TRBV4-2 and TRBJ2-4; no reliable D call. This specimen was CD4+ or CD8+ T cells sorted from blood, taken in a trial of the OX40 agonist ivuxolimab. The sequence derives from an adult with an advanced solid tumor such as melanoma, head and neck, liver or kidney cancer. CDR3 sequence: CASSQEQQSKNIQYF. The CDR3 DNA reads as TGTGCCAGCAGCCAAGAGCAACAGTCTAAAAACATTCAGTACTTC.